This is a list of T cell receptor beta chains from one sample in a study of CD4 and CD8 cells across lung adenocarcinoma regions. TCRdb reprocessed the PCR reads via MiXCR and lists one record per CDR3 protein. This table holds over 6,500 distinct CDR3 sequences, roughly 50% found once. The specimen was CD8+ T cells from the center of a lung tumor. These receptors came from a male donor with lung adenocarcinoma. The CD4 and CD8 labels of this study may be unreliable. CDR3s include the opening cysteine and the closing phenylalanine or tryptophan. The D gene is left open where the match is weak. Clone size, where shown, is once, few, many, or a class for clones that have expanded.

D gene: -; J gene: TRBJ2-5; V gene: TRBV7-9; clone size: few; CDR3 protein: CASSPGTPYGETQYF; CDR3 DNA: TGTGCCAGCAGCCCTGGGACTCCCTACGGGGAGACCCAGTACTTC
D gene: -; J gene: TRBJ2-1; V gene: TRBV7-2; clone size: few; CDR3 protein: CASTLDYPDEQFF; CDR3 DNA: TGTGCCAGCACACTGGACTACCCGGATGAGCAGTTCTTC
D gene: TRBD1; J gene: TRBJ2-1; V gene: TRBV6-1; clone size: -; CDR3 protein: CASRITGQGNNEQFF; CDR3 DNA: TGTGCCAGCAGAATCACGGGACAGGGGAACAATGAGCAGTTCTTC
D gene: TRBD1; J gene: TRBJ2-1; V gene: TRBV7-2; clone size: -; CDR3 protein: CASSTHRDREYNEQFF; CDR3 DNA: TGTGCCAGCAGCACTCACCGGGACAGGGAGTACAATGAGCAGTTCTTT
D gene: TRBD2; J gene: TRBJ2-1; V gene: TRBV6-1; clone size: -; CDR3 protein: CASSPTGLGASEQFF; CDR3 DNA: TGTGCCAGCAGTCCCACGGGACTAGGCGCCAGTGAGCAGTTCTTC
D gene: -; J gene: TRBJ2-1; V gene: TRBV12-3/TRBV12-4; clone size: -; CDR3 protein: CASSLWNLDELFF; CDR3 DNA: TGTGCCAGCAGTTTGTGGAATTTGGACGAGTTGTTCTTC
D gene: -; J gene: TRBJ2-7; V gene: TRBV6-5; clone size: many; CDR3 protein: CASSYSMHQGHEQYF; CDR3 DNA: TGTGCCAGCAGTTACTCGATGCATCAGGGCCACGAGCAGTACTTC
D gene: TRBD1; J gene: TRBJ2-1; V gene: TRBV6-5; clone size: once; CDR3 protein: CASSYSGDRAYEQFF; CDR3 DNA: TGTGCCAGCAGTTACTCGGGGGACAGGGCCTACGAGCAGTTCTTC
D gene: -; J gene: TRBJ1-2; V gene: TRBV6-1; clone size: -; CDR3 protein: CASSKDRSYGYTF; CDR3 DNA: TGTGCCAGCAGTAAGGACAGAAGCTATGGCTACACCTTC
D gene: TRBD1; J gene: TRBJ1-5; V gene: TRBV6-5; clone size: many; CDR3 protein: CASSQGGTGNQPQHF; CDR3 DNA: TGTGCCAGCAGCCAAGGGGGCACGGGCAATCAGCCCCAGCATTTT
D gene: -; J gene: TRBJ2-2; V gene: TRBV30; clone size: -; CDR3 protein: CAWSALGANTGELFF; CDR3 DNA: TGTGCCTGGAGTGCGCTCGGGGCGAACACCGGGGAGCTGTTTTTT
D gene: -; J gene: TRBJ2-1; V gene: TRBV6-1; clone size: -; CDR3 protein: CASSANGLESFNEQFF; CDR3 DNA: TGTGCCAGCAGTGCCAACGGGCTTGAAAGCTTCAATGAGCAGTTCTTC
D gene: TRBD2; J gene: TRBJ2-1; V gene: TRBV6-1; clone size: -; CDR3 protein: CASSGTSGGAFNEQFF; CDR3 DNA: TGTGCCAGCAGTGGGACTAGCGGGGGGGCCTTCAATGAGCAGTTCTTC
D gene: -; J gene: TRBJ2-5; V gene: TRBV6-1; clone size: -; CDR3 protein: CASSPPGPYETQYF; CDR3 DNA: TGTGCCAGCAGTCCCCCGGGACCCTACGAGACCCAGTACTTC
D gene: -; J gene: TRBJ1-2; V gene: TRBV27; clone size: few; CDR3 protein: CASRTSVMSGLSNYGYTF; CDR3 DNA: TGTGCCAGCAGAACTTCCGTTATGTCGGGACTGAGCAACTATGGCTACACCTTC